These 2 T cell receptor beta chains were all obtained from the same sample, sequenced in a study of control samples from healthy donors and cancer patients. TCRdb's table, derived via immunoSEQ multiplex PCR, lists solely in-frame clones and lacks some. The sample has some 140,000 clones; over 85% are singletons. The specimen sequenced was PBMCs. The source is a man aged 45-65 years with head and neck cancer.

For the CDR3, the DNA is TGTGCCAGCTCACCAAGGCAACAGGAAGGGGGGGAGCTGTTTTTT. Its protein product is CASSPRQQEGGELFF. The chain carries TRBV18 and TRBJ2-2; D is perhaps TRBD1 (5 bases). CDR3 length: 15 amino acids. V lost 2 bases and J 8 bases, leaving 15 bases between the germline ends. CDR1 is KGHSH and CDR2 is LQKENI in the germline V gene. Full variable domain (missing parts from reference TRBV18 and TRBJ2-2): NAGVMQNPRHLVRRRGQEARLRCSPMKGHSHVYWYRQLPEEGLKFMVYLQKENIIDESGMPKERFSAEFPKEGPSILRIQQVVRGDSAAYFCASSPRQQEGGELFFGEGSRLTVL.

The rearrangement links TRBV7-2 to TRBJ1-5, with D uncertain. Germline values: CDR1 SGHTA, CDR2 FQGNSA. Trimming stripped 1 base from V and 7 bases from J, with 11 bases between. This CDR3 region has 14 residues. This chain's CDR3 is CASSLGDPNQPQHF. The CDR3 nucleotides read TGTGCCAGCAGCTTAGGGGATCCTAACCAGCCCCAGCATTTT.